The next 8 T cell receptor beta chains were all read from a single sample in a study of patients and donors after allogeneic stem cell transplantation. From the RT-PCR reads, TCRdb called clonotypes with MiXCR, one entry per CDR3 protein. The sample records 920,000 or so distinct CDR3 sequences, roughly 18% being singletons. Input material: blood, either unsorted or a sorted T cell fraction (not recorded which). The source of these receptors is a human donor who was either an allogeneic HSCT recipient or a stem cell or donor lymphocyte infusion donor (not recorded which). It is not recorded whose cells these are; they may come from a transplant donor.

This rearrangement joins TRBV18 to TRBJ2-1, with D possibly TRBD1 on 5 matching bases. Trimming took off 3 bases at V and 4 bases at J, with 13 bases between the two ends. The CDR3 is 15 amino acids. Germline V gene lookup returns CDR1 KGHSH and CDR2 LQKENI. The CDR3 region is CASSPDRQLYNEQFF. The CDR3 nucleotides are TGTGCCAGCTCACCCGATCGACAGCTATACAATGAGCAGTTCTTC.

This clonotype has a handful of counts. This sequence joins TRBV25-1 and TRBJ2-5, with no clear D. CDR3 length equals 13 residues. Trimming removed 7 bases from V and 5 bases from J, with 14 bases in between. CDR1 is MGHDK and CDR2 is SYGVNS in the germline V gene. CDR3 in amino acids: CASMISLEETQYF. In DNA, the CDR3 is TGTGCCAGCATGATCTCCCTGGAGGAGACCCAGTACTTC.

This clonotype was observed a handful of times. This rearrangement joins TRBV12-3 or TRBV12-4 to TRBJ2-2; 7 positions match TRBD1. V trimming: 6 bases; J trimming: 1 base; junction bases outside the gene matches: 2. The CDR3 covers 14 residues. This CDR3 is CASRGTENTGELFF. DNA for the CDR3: TGTGCCAGCAGGGGGACAGAGAACACCGGGGAGCTGTTTTTT.

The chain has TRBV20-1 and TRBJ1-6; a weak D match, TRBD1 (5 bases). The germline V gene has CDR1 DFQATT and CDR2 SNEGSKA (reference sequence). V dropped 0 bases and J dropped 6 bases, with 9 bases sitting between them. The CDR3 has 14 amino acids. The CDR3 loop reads CSARDRVSNSPLHF. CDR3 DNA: TGCAGTGCTAGAGACAGGGTGAGTAATTCACCCCTCCACTTT.

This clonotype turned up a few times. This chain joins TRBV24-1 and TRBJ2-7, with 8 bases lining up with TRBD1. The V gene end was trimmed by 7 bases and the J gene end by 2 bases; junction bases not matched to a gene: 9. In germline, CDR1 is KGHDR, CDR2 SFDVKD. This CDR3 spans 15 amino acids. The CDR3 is CATRTGTGRPYEQYF. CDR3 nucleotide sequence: TGTGCCACCAGGACCGGGACAGGTAGGCCCTACGAGCAGTACTTC.

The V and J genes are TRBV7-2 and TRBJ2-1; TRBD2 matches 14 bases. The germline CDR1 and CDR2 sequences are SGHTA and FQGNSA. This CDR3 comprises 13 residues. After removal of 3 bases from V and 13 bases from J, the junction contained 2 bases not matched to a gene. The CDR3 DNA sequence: TGTGCCAGCAGCTTGACTAGCGGGGGGGGTCAGTTCTTC. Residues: CASSLTSGGGQFF.

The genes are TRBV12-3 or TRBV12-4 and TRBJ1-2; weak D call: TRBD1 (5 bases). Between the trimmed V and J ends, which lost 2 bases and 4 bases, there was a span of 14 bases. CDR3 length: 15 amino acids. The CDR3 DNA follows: TGTGCCAGCAGTTTACGCCGACAGCTCCCCTATGGCTACACCTTC. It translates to CASSLRRQLPYGYTF.

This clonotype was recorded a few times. CDR3 in DNA: TGTGCCAGCAGTTACTCGCCCGGGAGTAACTCCTACAATGAGCAGTTCTTC. Protein sequence: CASSYSPGSNSYNEQFF. The V call is TRBV6-5, the J call TRBJ2-1; possible D gene TRBD2, 6 bases. The CDR3 extends over 17 amino acids. Germline V gives CDR1 MNHEY, CDR2 SVGAGI. V was trimmed by 0 bases and J by 0 bases, leaving 12 bases between them.